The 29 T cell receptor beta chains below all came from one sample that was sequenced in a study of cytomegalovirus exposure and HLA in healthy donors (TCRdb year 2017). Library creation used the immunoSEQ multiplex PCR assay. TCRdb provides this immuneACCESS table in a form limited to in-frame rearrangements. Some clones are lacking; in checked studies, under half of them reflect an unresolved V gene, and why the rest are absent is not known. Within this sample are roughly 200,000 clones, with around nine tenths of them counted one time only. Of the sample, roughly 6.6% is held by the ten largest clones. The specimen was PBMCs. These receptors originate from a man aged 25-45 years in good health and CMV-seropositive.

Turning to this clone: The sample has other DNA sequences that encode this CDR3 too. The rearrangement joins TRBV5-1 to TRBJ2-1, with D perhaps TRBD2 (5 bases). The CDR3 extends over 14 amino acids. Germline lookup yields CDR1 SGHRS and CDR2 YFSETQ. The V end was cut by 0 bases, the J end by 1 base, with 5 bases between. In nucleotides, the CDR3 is TGCGCCAGCAGCTTGGGAGGGTCCTACAATGAGCAGTTCTTC. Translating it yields CASSLGGSYNEQFF.

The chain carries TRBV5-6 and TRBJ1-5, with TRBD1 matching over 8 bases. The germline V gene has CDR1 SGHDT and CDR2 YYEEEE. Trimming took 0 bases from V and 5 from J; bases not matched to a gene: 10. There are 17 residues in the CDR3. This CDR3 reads CASSLAARQGRDQPQHF. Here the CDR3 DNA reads TGTGCCAGCAGCTTGGCTGCCCGACAGGGGCGGGATCAGCCCCAGCATTTT.

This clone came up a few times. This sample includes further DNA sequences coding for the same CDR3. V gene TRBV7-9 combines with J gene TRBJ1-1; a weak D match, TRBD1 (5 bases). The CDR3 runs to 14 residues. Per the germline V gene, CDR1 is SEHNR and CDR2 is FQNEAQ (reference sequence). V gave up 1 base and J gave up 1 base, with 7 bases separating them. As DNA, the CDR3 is TGTGCCAGCAGCTTAGACGGGGGGAACACTGAAGCTTTCTTT. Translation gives CASSLDGGNTEAFF. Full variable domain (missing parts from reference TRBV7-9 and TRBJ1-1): DTGVSQNPRHKITKRGQNVTFRCDPISEHNRLYWYRQTLGQGPEFLTYFQNEAQLEKSRLLSDRFSAERPKGSFSTLEIQRTEQGDSAMYLCASSLDGGNTEAFFGQGTRLTVV.

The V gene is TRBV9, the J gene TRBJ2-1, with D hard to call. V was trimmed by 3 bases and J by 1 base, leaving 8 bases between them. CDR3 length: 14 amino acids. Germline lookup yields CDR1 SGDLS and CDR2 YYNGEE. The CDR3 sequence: CASSGGNSYNEQFF. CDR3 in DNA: TGTGCCAGCAGCGGGGGAAATTCCTACAATGAGCAGTTCTTC.

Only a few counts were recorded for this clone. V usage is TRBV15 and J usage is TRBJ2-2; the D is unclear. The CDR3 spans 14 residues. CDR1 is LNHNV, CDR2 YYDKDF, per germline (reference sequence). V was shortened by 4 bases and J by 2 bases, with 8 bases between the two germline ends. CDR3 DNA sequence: TGTGCCACCAGCATAAACTATAACACCGGGGAGCTGTTTTTT. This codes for CATSINYNTGELFF.

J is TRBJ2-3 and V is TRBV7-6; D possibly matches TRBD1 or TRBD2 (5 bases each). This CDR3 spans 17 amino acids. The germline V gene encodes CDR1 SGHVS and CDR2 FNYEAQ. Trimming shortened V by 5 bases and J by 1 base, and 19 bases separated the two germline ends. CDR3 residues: CASSLLRDERGTDTQYF. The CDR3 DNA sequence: TGTGCCAGCAGCCTTCTCCGGGACGAACGAGGCACAGATACGCAGTATTTT.

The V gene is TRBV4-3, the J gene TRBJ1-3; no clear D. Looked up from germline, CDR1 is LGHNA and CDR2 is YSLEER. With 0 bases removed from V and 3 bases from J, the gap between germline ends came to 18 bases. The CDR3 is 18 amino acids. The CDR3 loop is CASSQDARGSLIGNTIYF. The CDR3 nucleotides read TGCGCCAGCAGCCAAGATGCGAGAGGTTCTCTAATTGGAAACACCATATATTTT.

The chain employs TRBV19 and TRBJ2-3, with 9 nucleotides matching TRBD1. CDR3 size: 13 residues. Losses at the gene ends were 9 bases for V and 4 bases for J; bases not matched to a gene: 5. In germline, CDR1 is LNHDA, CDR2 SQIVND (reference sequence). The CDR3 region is CASRQGVPDTQYF. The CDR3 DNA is TGTGCCAGCCGACAGGGGGTCCCAGATACGCAGTATTTT.

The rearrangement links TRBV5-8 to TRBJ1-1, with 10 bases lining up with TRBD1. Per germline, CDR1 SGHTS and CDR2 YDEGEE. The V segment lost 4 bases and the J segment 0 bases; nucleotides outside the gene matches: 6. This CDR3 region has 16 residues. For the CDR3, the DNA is TGTGCCAGCAGCCTGGGACAGGGGCTGATGAACACTGAAGCTTTCTTT. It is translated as CASSLGQGLMNTEAFF.

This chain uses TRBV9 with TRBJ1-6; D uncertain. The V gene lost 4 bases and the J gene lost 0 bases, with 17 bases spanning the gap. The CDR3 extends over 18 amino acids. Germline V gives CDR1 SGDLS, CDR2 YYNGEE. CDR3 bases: TGTGCCAGCAGCCCTCACAGCGTTCTGAGCTCCTATAATTCACCCCTCCACTTT. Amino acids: CASSPHSVLSSYNSPLHF.

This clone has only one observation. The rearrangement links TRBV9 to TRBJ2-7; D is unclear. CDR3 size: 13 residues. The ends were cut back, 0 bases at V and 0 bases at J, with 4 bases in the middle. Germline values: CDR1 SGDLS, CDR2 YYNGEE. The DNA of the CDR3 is TGTGCCAGCAGCGTAGGTAGCTCCTACGAGCAGTACTTC. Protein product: CASSVGSSYEQYF.

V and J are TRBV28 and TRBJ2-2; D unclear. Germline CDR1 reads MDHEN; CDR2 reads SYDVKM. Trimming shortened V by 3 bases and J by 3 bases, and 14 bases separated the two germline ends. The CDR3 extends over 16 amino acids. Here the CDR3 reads CASSFPVGGDTGELFF. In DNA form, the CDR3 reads TGTGCCAGCAGTTTTCCGGTGGGTGGAGACACCGGGGAGCTGTTTTTT.

The CDR3 nucleotides are TGTGCCAGCAGCCTCAGGGAGAGGTATGGCTACACCTTC. This translates into CASSLRERYGYTF. The gene calls are TRBV6-5 and TRBJ1-2, with D tentatively TRBD1 (5 bases). Germline loops: CDR1 MNHEY, CDR2 SVGAGI. Trimming took 6 bases from V and 5 from J, leaving 13 bases between them. The CDR3 covers 13 residues.

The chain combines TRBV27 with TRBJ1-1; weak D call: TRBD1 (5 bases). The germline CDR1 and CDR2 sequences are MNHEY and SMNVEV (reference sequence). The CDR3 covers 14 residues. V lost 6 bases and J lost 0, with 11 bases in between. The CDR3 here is CASRMQGMNTEAFF. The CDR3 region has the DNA TGTGCCAGCAGGATGCAGGGAATGAACACTGAAGCTTTCTTT.

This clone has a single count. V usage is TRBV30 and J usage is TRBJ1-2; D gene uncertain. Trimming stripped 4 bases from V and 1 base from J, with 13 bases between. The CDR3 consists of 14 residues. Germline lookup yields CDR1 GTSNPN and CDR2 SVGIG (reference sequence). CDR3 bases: TGTGCCTGGAAGAGTCCTACGAATAACTATGGCTACACCTTC. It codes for CAWKSPTNNYGYTF.

The DNA for the CDR3 is TGTGCCAGTAGTATTAGGAGGGTTAATCAGCCCCAGCATTTT. It codes for CASSIRRVNQPQHF. This chain connects TRBV19 to TRBJ1-5, with D hard to call. Trimming stripped 3 bases from V and 4 bases from J, with 10 bases between. The CDR3 is 14 residues long. Germline V lookup: CDR1 LNHDA, CDR2 SQIVND (reference sequence).

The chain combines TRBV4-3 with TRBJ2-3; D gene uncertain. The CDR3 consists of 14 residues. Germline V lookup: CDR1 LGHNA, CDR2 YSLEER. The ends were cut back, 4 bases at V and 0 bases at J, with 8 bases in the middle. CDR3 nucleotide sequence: TGCGCCAGCAGCCCCATCGGGAGCACAGATACGCAGTATTTT. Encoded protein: CASSPIGSTDTQYF.

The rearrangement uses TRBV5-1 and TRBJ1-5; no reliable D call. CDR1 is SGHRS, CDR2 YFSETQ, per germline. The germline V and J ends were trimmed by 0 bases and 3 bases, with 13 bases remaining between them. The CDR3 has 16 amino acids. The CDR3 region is CASSLDGSRVNQPQHF. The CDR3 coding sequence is TGCGCCAGCAGCTTGGACGGCAGCAGAGTCAATCAGCCCCAGCATTTT.

Here the CDR3 reads CASSLTGTGANVLTF. In DNA, the CDR3 is TGTGCCAGCAGCTTAACAGGGACTGGGGCCAACGTCCTGACTTTC. V usage is TRBV5-8 and J usage is TRBJ2-6; D may be TRBD1 (6 bases). The CDR3 length is 15 residues. With 2 bases removed from V and 2 bases from J, the gap between germline ends came to 8 bases. Looked up from germline, CDR1 is SGHTS and CDR2 is YDEGEE.

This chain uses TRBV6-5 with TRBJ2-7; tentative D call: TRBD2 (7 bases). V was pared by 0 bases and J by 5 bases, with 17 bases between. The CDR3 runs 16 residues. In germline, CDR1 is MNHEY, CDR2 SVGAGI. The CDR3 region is CASSYSGGLPQDEQYF. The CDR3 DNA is TGTGCCAGCAGTTACTCGGGGGGGCTACCCCAGGACGAGCAGTACTTC.

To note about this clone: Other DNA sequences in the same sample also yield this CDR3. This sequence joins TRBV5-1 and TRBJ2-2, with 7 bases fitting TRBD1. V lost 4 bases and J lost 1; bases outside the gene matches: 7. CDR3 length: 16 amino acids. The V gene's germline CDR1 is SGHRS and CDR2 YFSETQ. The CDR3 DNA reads TGCGCCAGCAGCCTCCGGGACAGTGGGAACACCGGGGAGCTGTTTTTT. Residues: CASSLRDSGNTGELFF.

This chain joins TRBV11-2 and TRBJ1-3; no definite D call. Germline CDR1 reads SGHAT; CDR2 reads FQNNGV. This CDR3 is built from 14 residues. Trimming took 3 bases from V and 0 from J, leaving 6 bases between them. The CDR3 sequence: CASSFKVSGNTIYF. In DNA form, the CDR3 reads TGTGCCAGCAGCTTTAAGGTCTCTGGAAACACCATATATTTT.

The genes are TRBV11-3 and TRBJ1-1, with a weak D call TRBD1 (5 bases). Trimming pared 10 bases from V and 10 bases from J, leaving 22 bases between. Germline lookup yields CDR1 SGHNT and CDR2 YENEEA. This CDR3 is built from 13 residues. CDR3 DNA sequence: TGTGCCACCGCCCTCGCAGACCCTGGGGCAGCTTTCTTT. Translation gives CATALADPGAAFF.

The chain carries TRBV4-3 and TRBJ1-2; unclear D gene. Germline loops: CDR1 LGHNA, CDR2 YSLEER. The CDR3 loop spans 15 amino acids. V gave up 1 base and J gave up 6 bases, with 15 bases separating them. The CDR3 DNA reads TGCGCCAGCAGCCAAGGTCTGAGGAGCGTGGATGGCTACACCTTC. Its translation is CASSQGLRSVDGYTF.

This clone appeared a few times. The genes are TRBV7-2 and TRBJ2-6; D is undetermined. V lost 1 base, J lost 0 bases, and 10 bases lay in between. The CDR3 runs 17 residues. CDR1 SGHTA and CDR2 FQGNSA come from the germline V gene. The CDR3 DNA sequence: TGTGCCAGCAGCTTAGGGACGGGCGTCTCTGGGGCCAACGTCCTGACTTTC. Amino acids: CASSLGTGVSGANVLTF.

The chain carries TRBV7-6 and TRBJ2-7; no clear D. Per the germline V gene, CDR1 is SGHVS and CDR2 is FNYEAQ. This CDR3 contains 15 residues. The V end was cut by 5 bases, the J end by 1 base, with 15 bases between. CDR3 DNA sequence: TGTGCCAGCAGCCCCGCCAGTGGCTGGTCCTACGAGCAGTACTTC. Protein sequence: CASSPASGWSYEQYF.

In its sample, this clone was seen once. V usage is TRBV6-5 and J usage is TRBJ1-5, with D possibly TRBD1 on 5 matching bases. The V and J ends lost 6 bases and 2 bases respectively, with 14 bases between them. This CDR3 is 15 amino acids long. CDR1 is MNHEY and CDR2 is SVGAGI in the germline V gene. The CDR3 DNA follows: TGTGCCAGCAGCCCGTTGGGGGGTGGCAATCAGCCCCAGCATTTT. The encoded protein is CASSPLGGGNQPQHF.

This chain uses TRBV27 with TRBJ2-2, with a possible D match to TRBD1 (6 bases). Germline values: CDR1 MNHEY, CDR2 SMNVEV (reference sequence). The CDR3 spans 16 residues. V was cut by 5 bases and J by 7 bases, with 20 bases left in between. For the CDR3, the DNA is TGTGCCAGCAGTAATACGGGGCAGGGGTTCCTCGGGGAGCTGTTTTTT. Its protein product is CASSNTGQGFLGELFF.

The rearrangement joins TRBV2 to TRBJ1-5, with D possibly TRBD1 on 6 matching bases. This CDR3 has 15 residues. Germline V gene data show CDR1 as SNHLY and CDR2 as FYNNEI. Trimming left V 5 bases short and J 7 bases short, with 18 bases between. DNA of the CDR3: TGTGCCAGCAGTCCTACAGGGCGTCGGGAACAGCCCCAGCATTTT. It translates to CASSPTGRREQPQHF.